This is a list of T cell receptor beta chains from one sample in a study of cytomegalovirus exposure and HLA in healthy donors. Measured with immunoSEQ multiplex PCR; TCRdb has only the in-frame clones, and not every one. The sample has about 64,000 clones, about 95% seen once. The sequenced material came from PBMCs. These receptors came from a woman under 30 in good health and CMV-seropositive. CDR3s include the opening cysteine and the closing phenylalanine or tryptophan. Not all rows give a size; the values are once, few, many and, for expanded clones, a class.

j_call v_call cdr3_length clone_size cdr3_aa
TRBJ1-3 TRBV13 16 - CASSSGTLDSGNTIYF
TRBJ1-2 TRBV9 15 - CASSVGQILLNGYTF
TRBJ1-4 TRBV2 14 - CASAGQGAGEKLFF
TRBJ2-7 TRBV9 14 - CASSGSGQGNEQYF
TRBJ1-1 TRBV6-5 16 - CASSYSIGGGRTEAFF
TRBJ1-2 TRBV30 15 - CAWSVPVGRGYGYTF
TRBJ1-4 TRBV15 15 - CATSRDPRPGEKLFF
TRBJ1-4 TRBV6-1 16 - CASSEVWAVTNEKLFF
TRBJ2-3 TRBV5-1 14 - CASSLGDFLDTQYF
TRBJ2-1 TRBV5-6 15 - CASSLPGSGYNEQFF
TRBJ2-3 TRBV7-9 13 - CAVPSSGLDTQYF
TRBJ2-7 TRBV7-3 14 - CASSSLAGGFEQYF
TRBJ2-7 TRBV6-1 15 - CASSASEARGHEQYF
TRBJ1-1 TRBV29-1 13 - CSAETGGDTEAFF
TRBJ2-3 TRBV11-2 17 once CASSLILAGGITDTQYF
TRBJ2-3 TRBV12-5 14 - CASGQGQNTDTQYF
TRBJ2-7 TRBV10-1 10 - CASTRSPQYF
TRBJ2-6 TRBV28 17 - CASSITGSHSGANVLTF
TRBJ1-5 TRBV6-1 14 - CASSEAGVNQPQHF
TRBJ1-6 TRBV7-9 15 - CASSHRGGPWAPLHF
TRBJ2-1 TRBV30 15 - CAWRLPGAGLHEQFF
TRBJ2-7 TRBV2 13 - CASSGGQGGEQYF
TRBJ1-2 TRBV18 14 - CASSPVTGASGYTF
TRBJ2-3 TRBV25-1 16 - CASSEYATYSADTQYF
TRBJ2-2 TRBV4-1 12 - CASSPYTGELFF
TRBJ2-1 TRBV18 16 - CASSPQGAKGYNEQFF
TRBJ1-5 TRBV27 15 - CASRNRGGGNQPQHF
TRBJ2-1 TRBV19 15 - CASKRGGSSYNEQFF
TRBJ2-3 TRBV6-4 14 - CASRVAGDTDTQYF
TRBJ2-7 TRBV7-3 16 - CASSLSPGGSSYEQYF
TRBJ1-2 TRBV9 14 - CASSVDTGGVGETF
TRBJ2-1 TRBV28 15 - CASSLTGLSYNEQFF
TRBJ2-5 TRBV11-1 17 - CASSPGASQSSQETQYF
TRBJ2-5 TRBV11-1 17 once CASSQGRTGDRVETQYF
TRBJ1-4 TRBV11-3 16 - CASSLEWDRVSEKLFF
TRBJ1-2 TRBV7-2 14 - CASSLPKSSYGYTF
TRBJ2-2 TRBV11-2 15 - CASSFNTVNTGELFF
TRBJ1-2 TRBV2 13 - CASRPDRDYGYTF
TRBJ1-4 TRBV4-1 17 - CASSQVESKTVKEKLFF
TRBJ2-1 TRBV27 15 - CASSVRGLVIDEQFF
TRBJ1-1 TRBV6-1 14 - CAIGQGVIVTEAFF
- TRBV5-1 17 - CASSLGVGGSSSYEQYF
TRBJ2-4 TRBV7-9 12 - CASSVFGNIQYF
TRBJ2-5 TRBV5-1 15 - CASSLQTGQQETQYF
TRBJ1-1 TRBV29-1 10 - CSAGTAEAFF
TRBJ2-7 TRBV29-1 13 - CSGENREKDEQYF
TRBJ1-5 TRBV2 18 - CASSAWTGGEGSNQPQHF
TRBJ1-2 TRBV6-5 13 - CASSPQGNHGYTF
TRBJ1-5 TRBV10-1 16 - CASNLGTGGLNQPQHF
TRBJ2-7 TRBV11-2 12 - CASSFGPYEQYF
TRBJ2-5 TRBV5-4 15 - CASSLYRGRLETQYF
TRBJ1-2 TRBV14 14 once CASSLPIRRHGYTF
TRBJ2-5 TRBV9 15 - CASSVAGGTKETQYF
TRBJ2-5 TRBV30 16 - CAWSVLAGILGETQYF